Listed here are 4 T cell receptor beta chains from one sample, sequenced in a study of beta chain features in type 1 diabetes. Antigen specificity for these receptors is unknown. Every isolated RNA sample was fully reverse transcribed, so sequencing captured expressed TCRB transcripts. The repertoire was sequenced with immunoSEQ multiplex PCR; TCRdb's copy has only in-frame clones and lacks some. Here the sample spans 300,000 to 400,000 clones, around 9.6% being singletons. Overall study results and limits: Type 1 diabetes patients had TCRB CDR3s that were shorter (moderately but significantly so) in all four CD4+ subsets.

The sample consisted of central memory CD4+ T cells from blood. The origin of the receptors is a man aged 25-45 years with type 1 diabetes.

This chain connects TRBV30 to TRBJ2-2; no reliable D call. Per germline, CDR1 GTSNPN and CDR2 SVGIG (reference sequence). With 0 bases removed from V and 7 bases from J, the gap between germline ends came to 3 bases. This CDR3 comprises 11 residues. CDR3 in amino acids: CAWSVVGELFF. CDR3 coding DNA: TGTGCCTGGAGTGTAGTCGGGGAGCTGTTTTTT.

This clone has more than one count but fewer than ten. V gene TRBV5-1 combines with J gene TRBJ2-7; D ambiguous. Looked up from germline, CDR1 is SGHRS and CDR2 is YFSETQ. The CDR3 runs to 15 residues. Trimming pared 4 bases from V and 0 bases from J, leaving 14 bases between. The CDR3 here is CASSPGEASSYEQYF. The CDR3 bases are TGCGCCAGCAGCCCTGGAGAGGCCAGCTCCTACGAGCAGTACTTC.

This clone occurred a few times. The J gene is TRBJ1-4, the V gene TRBV2, with no clear D. Germline assignment: CDR1 SNHLY and CDR2 FYNNEI. The CDR3 sequence is 15 residues long. The germline V and J ends were trimmed by 8 bases and 4 bases, with 17 bases remaining between them. CDR3 in DNA: TGTGCCAGCCGGATCCCTGACGGCGTTAATGAAAAACTGTTTTTT. As protein: CASRIPDGVNEKLFF.

This chain joins TRBV18 and TRBJ2-7; 7 bases line up with TRBD1. The DNA end lines up better with TRBJ2-5; the J call may be wrong. Germline CDR1 KGHSH, CDR2 LQKENI. The CDR3 has 15 residues. The CDR3 bases are TGTGCCAGCTCAGTGCCTGGGACAGTCGAAGAGACCCAGTACTTC. It is translated as CASSVPGTVEETQYF.